A selection of T cell receptor beta chains follows, all from one sample in a study of T cell repertoires in cytomegalovirus infection. Each CDR3 protein is one row after TCRdb ran MiXCR on the reads. The table lists approximately 750,000 distinct CDR3 sequences, less than 40% of them singletons. Input material: PBMCs. The receptors were sampled from a human donor in good health (CMV status not recorded). Some clones in this sample may be carry-over from other donors' samples. Each CDR3 is given with its conserved first and last residue. D genes are given only for firm matches. Clone size is stated in some rows and not others, as once, few, many or a class when expanded.

V gene: TRBV5-4; D gene: NA; clone size: few; J gene: TRBJ2-5; CDR3 DNA: TGTGCCAGCAGCTTGGAAGGCGGAGGCTACGTGGAGACCCAGTACTTC; CDR3 protein: CASSLEGGGYVETQYF
V gene: TRBV27; D gene: TRBD2; clone size: NA; J gene: TRBJ2-1; CDR3 DNA: TGTGCCAGCAGTTTAAAGCCGGGAGGCGTGAATGAGCAGTTCTTC; CDR3 protein: CASSLKPGGVNEQFF
V gene: TRBV6-9; D gene: TRBD1; clone size: many; J gene: TRBJ1-5; CDR3 DNA: TGTGCCACCGCAATCGACAGGGGAGGCCAGCCCCAGCATTTT; CDR3 protein: CATAIDRGGQPQHF
V gene: TRBV28; D gene: NA; clone size: many; J gene: TRBJ1-2; CDR3 DNA: TGTGCCAGCAGTAAAGCCAACTTAGGACGGGCCTTCTATGGCTACACCTTC; CDR3 protein: CASSKANLGRAFYGYTF
V gene: TRBV12-3/TRBV12-4; D gene: TRBD1; clone size: few; J gene: TRBJ1-2; CDR3 DNA: TGTGCCAGCAGCCGTGGGACAGGCCTTTCTTATGGCTACACCTTC; CDR3 protein: CASSRGTGLSYGYTF
V gene: TRBV12-3/TRBV12-4; D gene: TRBD1; clone size: NA; J gene: TRBJ1-1; CDR3 DNA: TGTGCCAGCAGTAGACCGGGACAGCTTATGAACACTGAAGCTTTCTTT; CDR3 protein: CASSRPGQLMNTEAFF
V gene: TRBV7-6; D gene: TRBD2; clone size: NA; J gene: TRBJ2-3; CDR3 DNA: TGTGCCAGCAGCCCTTTAGCGGGGGGCGGAGGAGATACGCAGTATTTT; CDR3 protein: CASSPLAGGGGDTQYF
V gene: TRBV2; D gene: NA; clone size: few; J gene: TRBJ1-5; CDR3 DNA: TGTGCCAGCAGTGAAGAGGGGTTTCAGCCCCAGCATTTT; CDR3 protein: CASSEEGFQPQHF
V gene: TRBV28; D gene: TRBD1; clone size: NA; J gene: TRBJ2-1; CDR3 DNA: TGTGCCAGCAAAGTTTCGACAGGGGGTCTCCTGAATGAGCAGTTCTTC; CDR3 protein: CASKVSTGGLLNEQFF
V gene: TRBV7-2; D gene: NA; clone size: many; J gene: TRBJ2-1; CDR3 DNA: TGTGCCAGCAGCTTCAAATGGGGCAATGAGCAGTTCTTC; CDR3 protein: CASSFKWGNEQFF
V gene: TRBV6-1; D gene: NA; clone size: NA; J gene: TRBJ1-2; CDR3 DNA: TGTGCCAGCAGTGGCGTCAGCTATGGCTACACCTTC; CDR3 protein: CASSGVSYGYTF
V gene: TRBV7-9; D gene: TRBD2; clone size: NA; J gene: TRBJ2-1; CDR3 DNA: TGTGCCAGCAGCTTGCGGCGGGGGGCGGACAATAAGCAGTTCTTC; CDR3 protein: CASSLRRGADNKQFF
V gene: TRBV28; D gene: TRBD1; clone size: NA; J gene: TRBJ2-1; CDR3 DNA: TGTGCCACTCAAAGACTCGCGGGACAGGGTTACAATGAGCAGTTCTTC; CDR3 protein: CATQRLAGQGYNEQFF
V gene: TRBV10-3; D gene: NA; clone size: few; J gene: TRBJ1-1; CDR3 DNA: TGTGCCATCAGTGAGTATAAGGAGGGCTACACGAACACTGAAGCTTTCTTT; CDR3 protein: CAISEYKEGYTNTEAFF
V gene: TRBV7-8; D gene: TRBD2; clone size: NA; J gene: TRBJ2-7; CDR3 DNA: TGTGCCAGCAGCTCCACGGGACTAGCGGGAGCCTGGGTTAATTACGAGCAGTACTTC; CDR3 protein: CASSSTGLAGAWVNYEQYF
V gene: TRBV20-1; D gene: NA; clone size: NA; J gene: TRBJ1-1; CDR3 DNA: TGCAGTGCTAGGTCGGCAGGGTGGCACACTGAAGCTTTCTTT; CDR3 protein: CSARSAGWHTEAFF
V gene: TRBV12-3/TRBV12-4; D gene: NA; clone size: NA; J gene: TRBJ1-2; CDR3 DNA: TGTGCCTGTAACCGGGGGGCCCCTCATGGCTCCACCTTC; CDR3 protein: CACNRGAPHGSTF
V gene: TRBV11-2; D gene: NA; clone size: few; J gene: TRBJ2-3; CDR3 DNA: TGTGCCAGCAGCTTAGATCCGATAGATACGCAGTATTTT; CDR3 protein: CASSLDPIDTQYF
V gene: TRBV7-9; D gene: NA; clone size: few; J gene: TRBJ2-2; CDR3 DNA: TGTGCCAGTAGTGAAAGGCCGGTTAACACCGGGGAGCTGTTTTTT; CDR3 protein: CASSERPVNTGELFF
V gene: TRBV6-1; D gene: TRBD1; clone size: NA; J gene: TRBJ2-7; CDR3 DNA: TGTGCCAGCAGTTACGTCCTTCAGGGGGCGCGGGAGCAGTACTTC; CDR3 protein: CASSYVLQGAREQYF